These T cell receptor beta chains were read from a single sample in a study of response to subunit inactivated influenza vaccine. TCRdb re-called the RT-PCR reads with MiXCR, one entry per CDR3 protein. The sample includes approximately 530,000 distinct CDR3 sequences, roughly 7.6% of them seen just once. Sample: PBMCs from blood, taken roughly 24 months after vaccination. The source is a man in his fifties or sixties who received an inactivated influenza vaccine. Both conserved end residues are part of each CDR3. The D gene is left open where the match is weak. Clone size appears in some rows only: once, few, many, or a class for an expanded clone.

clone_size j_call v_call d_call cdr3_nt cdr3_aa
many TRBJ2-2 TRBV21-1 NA TGTGCCAGCGGACCCAAGTCGGTAGCGGGAATTCTAGTGACCGGGGAGCTGTTTTTT CASGPKSVAGILVTGELFF
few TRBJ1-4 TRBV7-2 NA TGTGCCAGCAGCCGTGGGGGGGCTAATGAAAAACTGTTTTTT CASSRGGANEKLFF
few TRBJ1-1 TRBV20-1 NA TGCAGTGCTAGAGATCTTTTCAGGCGGGGGGCCGGGGACACTGAAGCTTTCTTT CSARDLFRRGAGDTEAFF
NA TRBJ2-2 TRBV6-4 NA TGTGCCAGCAGTGCCCGGTCGAACACCGGGGAGCTGTTTTTT CASSARSNTGELFF
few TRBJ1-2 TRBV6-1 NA TGTGCCAGCAGGACCGTGAGGGATCGGTATGGCTACACCTTC CASRTVRDRYGYTF
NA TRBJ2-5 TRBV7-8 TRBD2 TGTGCCAGCAGCTTAGCGGCCGGGGCGGCTAGCGGGGTAGAGACCCAGTACTTC CASSLAAGAASGVETQYF
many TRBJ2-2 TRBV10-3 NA TGTGCCATCCAGGCCGGGGGCACCGGGGAGCTGTTTTTT CAIQAGGTGELFF
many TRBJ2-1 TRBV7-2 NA TGTGCCAGCACGGGGGGCAGCTCCTACAATGAGCAGTTCTTC CASTGGSSYNEQFF
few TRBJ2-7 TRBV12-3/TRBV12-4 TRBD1 TGTGCCAGCAGTCCCCGGGACAGGAGGACCTACGAGCAGTACTTC CASSPRDRRTYEQYF
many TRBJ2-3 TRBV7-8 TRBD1 TGTGCCAGCAGCTTTTCCGGGACAGGGGGGGATACGCAGTATTTT CASSFSGTGGDTQYF
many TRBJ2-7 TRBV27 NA TGTGCCAGCAGTTTATCTGCCAGGATCTCCTACGAGCAGTACTTC CASSLSARISYEQYF
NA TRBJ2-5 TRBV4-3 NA TGCGCCAGCAGCCAAGGAACTGGGGAGACCCAGTACTTC CASSQGTGETQYF
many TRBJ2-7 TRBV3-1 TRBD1 TGTGCCAGCAGCCAAGATCCAGGGGGAGAGCAGTACTTC CASSQDPGGEQYF
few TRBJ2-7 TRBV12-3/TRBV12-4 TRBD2 TGTGCCAGCAGTCAAGGACTAGCGGGGGCCCACGAGCAGTACTTC CASSQGLAGAHEQYF
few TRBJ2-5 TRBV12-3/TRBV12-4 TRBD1 TGTGCCAGCAGACGGGACAGGGGCCTACAAGAGACCCAGTACTTC CASRRDRGLQETQYF
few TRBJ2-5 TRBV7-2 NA TGTGCCAGCAGCTGGGCACAGGACAGACAAGAGACCCAGTACTTC CASSWAQDRQETQYF